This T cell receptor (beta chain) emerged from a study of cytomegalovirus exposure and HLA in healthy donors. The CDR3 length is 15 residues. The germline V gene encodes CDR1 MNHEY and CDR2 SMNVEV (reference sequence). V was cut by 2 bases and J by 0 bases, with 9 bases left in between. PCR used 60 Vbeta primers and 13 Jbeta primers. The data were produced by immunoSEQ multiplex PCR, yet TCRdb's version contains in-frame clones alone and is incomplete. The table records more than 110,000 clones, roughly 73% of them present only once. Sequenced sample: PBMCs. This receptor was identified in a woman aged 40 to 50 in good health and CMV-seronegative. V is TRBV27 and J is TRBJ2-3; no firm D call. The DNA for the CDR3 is TGTGCCAGCAGTTTAGCTCCCAGTAGCACAGATACGCAGTATTTT. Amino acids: CASSLAPSSTDTQYF.